This T cell receptor beta chain is drawn from a study of T cells in Graves' hyperthyroidism and ophthalmopathy. This clonotype was counted many times. Its antigen is still unknown. Study-level points and caveats: Within blood appeared most thyroid clonotypes that had expanded above 0.001.

Germline loops: CDR1 SGHKS, CDR2 YYEKEE (reference sequence). This CDR3 contains 16 residues. With V trimmed by 1 base and J by 4 bases, 2 bases remained unmatched. The study left out patients who had uncontrolled infection, other autoimmune disease, pregnancy or lactation. Blood was obtained at the first hyperthyroidism diagnosis, which preceded any ophthalmopathy symptoms. It was approximately 9.7 ml of fresh peripheral blood that supplied the PBMCs. TCR beta CDR3 region amplification was performed from RNA transcripts. When the TCR CDR3 underwent first-round RT-PCR, the HTBI primer set was used. One entry per CDR3 protein results from TCRdb running MiXCR on the multiplex PCR reads. The sample records approximately 260,000 distinct CDR3 sequences, over 12% being singletons.

The chain employs TRBV5-5 and TRBJ2-3; 14 nucleotides match TRBD2. Sample: blood. The TCR originated in a woman in her forties or fifties with Graves' hyperthyroidism that later progressed to Graves' ophthalmopathy. Here the CDR3 reads CASSLTGLAGADTQYF. As DNA, the CDR3 is TGTGCCAGCAGCTTGACGGGACTAGCGGGAGCAGATACGCAGTATTTT.